A single sample gave rise to the 23 T cell receptor beta chains below, sequenced in a study of CD8 T cells in ankylosing spondylitis (dated by TCRdb to 2016 to 2017). The library was obtained by 5' RACE. Sequencing took place on an Illumina HiSeq 2500. TCRdb ran its own pipeline on the public reads, namely fastp trimming at Q25 and MiXCR clone calling, and kept in-frame beta chains. Every entry covers one CDR3 protein and lists the most common genes and DNA from its rows. Across this sample there are about 160,000 distinct CDR3 sequences, with about 17% seen only once. The ten largest clones add up to approximately 8% of the sample. Sample: blood, either unsorted or a sorted T cell fraction (not recorded which). The receptors were gathered from a male donor with ankylosing spondylitis or in good health (not recorded which).

This clonotype was observed at least ten times. The rearrangement links TRBV5-6 to TRBJ2-2; 12 nucleotides line up with TRBD2. The V and J ends lost 0 bases and 1 base, in that order; junction bases with no gene match: 4. The germline V gene encodes CDR1 SGHDT and CDR2 YYEEEE. The CDR3 sequence is 18 residues long. CDR3 loop: CASSLELAGGLNTGELFF. CDR3 bases: TGTGCCAGCAGCTTGGAACTAGCGGGAGGATTGAACACCGGGGAGCTGTTTTTT.

This clonotype has a handful of counts. V and J are TRBV5-1 and TRBJ2-3; 8 positions agree with TRBD2. V lost 1 base, J lost 0 bases, and 7 bases stayed unmatched. Looked up from germline, CDR1 is SGHRS and CDR2 is YFSETQ. The CDR3 is 17 residues long. The CDR3 DNA follows: TGCGCCAGCAGCTTGAGTGCGGGAGGACCCAGCACAGATACGCAGTATTTT. Amino acid sequence: CASSLSAGGPSTDTQYF.

This clonotype was detected ten times or more. The J gene is TRBJ1-4, the V gene TRBV20-1, with 10 bases matching TRBD1. The CDR3 consists of 17 residues. CDR1 and CDR2 (germline): DFQATT, SNEGSKA (reference sequence). Trimming took 0 bases from V and 7 from J; bases not matched to a gene: 11. The CDR3 region is CSARDLRQGARGEKLFF. The CDR3, as DNA: TGCAGTGCTAGAGATCTGAGACAGGGGGCGCGGGGTGAAAAACTGTTTTTT.

This rearrangement joins TRBV3-1 to TRBJ1-5; D not certain. V was pared by 1 base and J by 3 bases, with 7 bases between. This CDR3 is built from 14 residues. The germline CDR1 and CDR2 sequences are LGHDT and YNNKEL (reference sequence). In nucleotides, the CDR3 is TGTGCCAGCAGCCAAGCAGTAATCAATCAGCCCCAGCATTTT. Its protein product is CASSQAVINQPQHF.

Ten or more counts support this clonotype. V usage is TRBV5-1 and J usage is TRBJ1-2, with 7 bases that match TRBD1. From germline, CDR1 is SGHRS and CDR2 YFSETQ. This CDR3 comprises 15 residues. The ends lost 2 bases at V and 3 bases at J; junction bases unmatched: 7. The CDR3 DNA reads as TGCGCCAGCAGCTTTACAGGGGAAGGAGACTATGGCTACACCTTC. Its protein product is CASSFTGEGDYGYTF. Together with reference TRBV5-1 and TRBJ1-2, the CDR3 gives the full variable domain: KAGVTQTPRYLIKTRGQQVTLSCSPISGHRSVSWYQQTPGQGLQFLFEYFSETQRNKGNFPGRFSGRQFSNSRSEMNVSTLELGDSALYLCASSFTGEGDYGYTFGSGTRLTVV.

The rearrangement links TRBV5-1 to TRBJ2-1; TRBD2 matches at 7 bases. The CDR3 covers 15 residues. Germline assignment: CDR1 SGHRS and CDR2 YFSETQ. Germline trimming cut 0 bases from V and 4 bases from J; bases unmatched to any gene: 4. The CDR3 reads CASSLAQLAYNEQFF. CDR3 DNA: TGCGCCAGCAGCTTGGCCCAACTAGCGTACAATGAGCAGTTCTTC.

This chain uses TRBV28 with TRBJ1-5; 8 nucleotides line up with TRBD1. Germline-derived CDR1 and CDR2 are MDHEN and SYDVKM. This CDR3 has 14 amino acids. Trimming at V came to 5 bases and at J to 7 bases, leaving 7 bases not matched to a gene. The CDR3 bases are TGTGCCAGCAGTGCCGGACAGGGTAGACAGCCCCAGCATTTT. Encoded protein: CASSAGQGRQPQHF.

This clonotype appeared many times. CDR3 DNA sequence: TGTGCCAGCCAGAGTGCGGGAGCCTACAATGAGCAGTTCTTC. It codes for CASQSAGAYNEQFF. The genes are TRBV2 and TRBJ2-1; TRBD2 agrees at 7 bases. The ends lost 8 bases at V and 2 bases at J; junction bases unmatched: 6. Germline CDR1 is SNHLY and CDR2 is FYNNEI. CDR3 size: 14 residues.

V usage is TRBV11-2 and J usage is TRBJ2-7, with a possible D match to TRBD1 (6 bases). The CDR3 is 14 amino acids. V lost 1 base to trimming and J lost 7 bases, with 14 bases between them. Per germline, CDR1 SGHAT and CDR2 FQNNGV. CDR3 sequence: CASSLGFQGSEQYF. In DNA form, the CDR3 reads TGTGCCAGCAGCTTAGGGTTCCAGGGGAGTGAGCAGTACTTC. Using reference TRBV11-2 and TRBJ2-7 for the parts outside the CDR3, the full variable domain is EAGVAQSPRYKIIEKRQSVAFWCNPISGHATLYWYQQILGQGPKLLIQFQNNGVVDDSQLPKDRFSAERLKGVDSTLKIQPAKLEDSAVYLCASSLGFQGSEQYFGPGTRLTVT.

This rearrangement joins TRBV4-1 to TRBJ1-5; 7 nucleotides line up with TRBD1. With 4 bases clipped from V and 1 base from J, the junction kept 7 bases outside the gene matches. This CDR3 spans 16 amino acids. CDR1 is MGHRA and CDR2 is YSYEKL in the germline V gene. CDR3 DNA: TGCGCCAGCAGCCTCTGGGACAGTGGAAGCAATCAGCCCCAGCATTTT. Amino acid sequence: CASSLWDSGSNQPQHF.

This clonotype was seen only a few times. The chain carries TRBV19 and TRBJ1-1, with 8 bases identical to TRBD1. Looked up from germline, CDR1 is LNHDA and CDR2 is SQIVND (reference sequence). The junction had 5 bases not matched to a gene; V was cut back by 5 bases and J by 3 bases. This CDR3 is built from 14 residues. CDR3 loop: CASSSDRDDTEAFF. The CDR3 DNA is TGTGCCAGTAGTTCGGACAGGGATGACACTGAAGCTTTCTTT.

This clonotype was recorded many times. This chain links TRBV12-3 or TRBV12-4 with TRBJ2-7; 13 bases align to TRBD2. The CDR3 loop spans 15 amino acids. V was pared by 5 bases and J by 0 bases, with 1 base of the junction left unmatched. The DNA of the CDR3 is TGTGCCAGCAGTACTAGCGGGAGGGCCTCCTACGAGCAGTACTTC. Amino acid sequence: CASSTSGRASYEQYF.

This clonotype appeared a few times. The rearrangement links TRBV2 to TRBJ2-1; D might be TRBD2 (5 bases). Trimming stripped 6 bases from V and 5 bases from J, with 11 bases between. This CDR3 has 13 amino acids. The V gene's germline CDR1 is SNHLY and CDR2 FYNNEI. DNA for the CDR3: TGTGCCAGCAGACCCGGGGTAAACAATGAGCAGTTCTTC. This translates into CASRPGVNNEQFF.

This clonotype showed up many times. The rearrangement joins TRBV29-1 to TRBJ2-7; the D is unclear. From germline, CDR1 is SQVTM and CDR2 ANQGSEA. V dropped 4 bases and J dropped 0 bases, with 10 bases sitting between them. The CDR3 length is 13 residues. The CDR3 loop is CSVVMKSSYEQYF. The DNA of the CDR3 is TGCAGCGTTGTGATGAAAAGCTCCTACGAGCAGTACTTC.

This clonotype was picked up a small number of times. The rearrangement joins TRBV5-1 to TRBJ2-7; 9 bases are shared with TRBD1. Germline-derived CDR1 and CDR2 are SGHRS and YFSETQ. CDR3 length: 14 residues. Trimming at V came to 2 bases and at J to 4 bases, leaving 4 bases not matched to a gene. CDR3 coding DNA: TGCGCCAGCAGCTTCGACAGGGGGAATTACGAGCAGTACTTC. Its translation: CASSFDRGNYEQYF.

This clonotype was found a few times. This CDR3 is CSASIAGAYNEQFF. CDR3 DNA sequence: TGCAGTGCTAGCATAGCGGGAGCTTACAATGAGCAGTTCTTC. The V and J genes are TRBV20-1 and TRBJ2-1; 9 bases are shared with TRBD2. This CDR3 has 14 residues. Trimming at V came to 3 bases and at J to 4 bases, leaving 4 bases not matched to a gene. Germline V gene sequence: CDR1 DFQATT, CDR2 SNEGSKA (reference sequence).

This clonotype has ten or more counts. The rearrangement uses TRBV20-1 and TRBJ2-7, with D maybe TRBD2 (5 bases). The CDR3 is 13 residues long. Germline-derived CDR1 and CDR2 are DFQATT and SNEGSKA (reference sequence). V was trimmed by 5 bases and J by 1 base, leaving 12 bases between them. The CDR3, as DNA: TGCAGTGCTGCGGGCCCCCTGTCCTACGAGCAGTACTTC. Protein sequence: CSAAGPLSYEQYF.

This clonotype was observed at least ten times. The CDR3 DNA sequence: TGCGCCAGCAGCTTGGACAGGGGGCTGGGTAATTCACCCCTCCACTTT. Its translation: CASSLDRGLGNSPLHF. J is TRBJ1-6 and V is TRBV5-1; 9 nucleotides align to TRBD1. Germline CDR1 is SGHRS and CDR2 is YFSETQ. With 0 bases clipped from V and 6 bases from J, the junction kept 4 bases outside the gene matches. CDR3 length: 16 amino acids.

This clonotype showed up many times. J is TRBJ2-5 and V is TRBV4-1; 10 bases are shared with TRBD2. The CDR3 loop spans 18 amino acids. The V gene's germline CDR1 is MGHRA and CDR2 YSYEKL. V lost 6 bases to trimming and J lost 0 bases; unmatched junction nucleotides: 13. The CDR3 DNA reads TGCGCCAGCAGTCCACTTAGCGGGAGGTCCCTGTACCAAGAGACCCAGTACTTC. It is translated as CASSPLSGRSLYQETQYF.

This clonotype was counted ten times or more. V and J are TRBV5-1 and TRBJ2-1; D might be TRBD2 (6 bases). Trimming stripped 6 bases from V and 3 bases from J, with 10 bases between. Germline assignment: CDR1 SGHRS and CDR2 YFSETQ. This CDR3 has 13 amino acids. The CDR3 region is CASNREFYNEQFF. Written as DNA, the CDR3 is TGCGCCAGCAACCGGGAGTTCTACAATGAGCAGTTCTTC.

This clonotype occurred many times. The V and J genes are TRBV28 and TRBJ1-5; D gene uncertain. Germline CDR1 and CDR2: MDHEN and SYDVKM. V lost 8 bases and J 6 bases, leaving 11 bases between the germline ends. The CDR3 is 12 amino acids. Here the CDR3 DNA reads TGTGCCAGCGGCCTAACGGGTCAGCCCCAGCATTTT. Translated: CASGLTGQPQHF.

This clonotype appeared many times. J is TRBJ1-6 and V is TRBV20-1; no firm D call. V was shortened by 1 base and J by 4 bases, with 5 bases between the two germline ends. This CDR3 region has 13 residues. The germline CDR1 and CDR2 sequences are DFQATT and SNEGSKA (reference sequence). In DNA form, the CDR3 reads TGCAGTGCTAGAGTTAGTTATAATTCACCCCTCCACTTT. Its protein is CSARVSYNSPLHF.

This clonotype has ten or more counts. The chain employs TRBV3-1 and TRBJ1-4; D might be TRBD1 (5 bases). The ends were cut back, 4 bases at V and 10 bases at J, with 13 bases in the middle. From germline, CDR1 is LGHDT and CDR2 YNNKEL (reference sequence). The CDR3 runs to 13 residues. The CDR3 is CASSRGRDGKLFF. CDR3 nucleotides: TGTGCCAGCAGCCGGGGCAGGGATGGAAAACTGTTTTTT. Drawing the rest from reference TRBV3-1 and TRBJ1-4, the complete variable domain is DTAVSQTPKYLVTQMGNDKSIKCEQNLGHDTMYWYKQDSKKFLKIMFSYNNKELIINETVPNRFSPKSPDKAHLNLHINSLELGDSAVYFCASSRGRDGKLFFGSGTQLSVL.